A selection of T cell receptor beta chains follows, all from one sample in a study of lymphopenia after photon versus proton radiotherapy. Assay used: immunoSEQ multiplex PCR; TCRdb lists only in-frame clones, some missing. The sample lists approximately 170,000 clones, more than 85% seen once, with approximately 4.6% in the top ten. The source material was peripheral blood, sampled from a patient treated with photon-based radiotherapy. All receptors derive from a man aged 50 to 59 with gastric cancer. CDR3s include the opening cysteine and the closing phenylalanine or tryptophan. D genes are given only for firm matches. Clone size is given for some rows only: seen once, a few or many times, or a class if the clone is expanded.

TRBD1	TRBJ1-3	TRBV5-1	.	CASSADRASGNTIYF	TGCGCCAGCAGCGCCGACAGGGCCTCTGGAAACACCATATATTTT
TRBD1	TRBJ2-7	TRBV7-9	once	CASSPGTATYEQYF	TGTGCCAGCAGCCCAGGGACAGCCACCTACGAGCAGTACTTC
.	TRBJ2-7	TRBV27	.	CASSNKVYEQYF	TGTGCCAGCAGTAACAAGGTCTACGAGCAGTACTTC
.	TRBJ1-2	TRBV18	.	CASSEDFGYTF	TGTGCCAGCTCAGAGGATTTTGGCTACACCTTC
.	TRBJ1-5	TRBV2	.	CASSGTSNQPQHF	TGTGCCAGCAGTGGGACCTCCAATCAGCCCCAGCATTTT
TRBD1	TRBJ2-5	TRBV7-2	.	CASSSLTQGAGETQYF	TGTGCCAGCAGCTCCCTAACGCAGGGGGCGGGGGAGACCCAGTACTTC
TRBD1	TRBJ1-4	TRBV28	.	CASSTGTGVTNEKLFF	TGTGCCAGCAGCACCGGGACAGGGGTCACTAATGAAAAACTGTTTTTT
.	TRBJ2-1	TRBV9	.	CASSVLGSSYNEQFF	TGTGCCAGCAGCGTATTGGGGAGCTCCTACAATGAGCAGTTCTTC
TRBD2	TRBJ2-3	TRBV25-1	.	CASSVAGETDTQYF	TGTGCCAGCAGTGTAGCGGGAGAGACAGATACGCAGTATTTT
.	TRBJ1-1	TRBV6-5	.	CASSYDWLAAEAFF	TGTGCCAGCAGTTACGACTGGCTAGCGGCTGAAGCTTTCTTT
TRBD1	TRBJ1-2	TRBV10-1	.	CGQPRGTGRGGYTF	TGCGGTCAACCTCGTGGGACAGGGAGAGGTGGCTACACCTTC
TRBD2	TRBJ2-7	TRBV2	.	CASRPRLAITYEQYF	TGTGCCAGCAGGCCAAGACTAGCAATAACCTACGAGCAGTACTTC